This T cell receptor (beta chain) was documented in a study of T cell responses to AZD1222 COVID-19 vaccine. Study-level points and caveats: Clonal diversity was possibly underestimated, and white British individuals and females predominated among donors.

Second-dose intervals near 4 or 12 weeks were combined. Germline loops: CDR1 LGHNA, CDR2 YNFKEQ. The CDR3 contains 15 residues. The junction had 10 bases not matched to a gene; V was cut back by 4 bases and J by 4 bases. Clones were sequenced by immunoSEQ multiplex PCR, and TCRdb holds only the in-frame ones, with some missing. The table includes 150,000 to 200,000 clones, more than 75% detected once. This clone showed up just once. Its antigen is not known. This receptor was identified in an adult who received the AZD1222 COVID-19 vaccine. The chain links TRBV4-2 to TRBJ2-7, with 7 bases aligning to TRBD1. Sequencing was performed on peripheral blood, taken 28 days after the second AZD1222 dose. CDR3 in amino acids: CASSPLLDREYEQYF. As DNA, the CDR3 is TGTGCCAGCAGCCCTTTACTTGACAGGGAGTACGAGCAGTACTTC.